Shown below are 28 T cell receptor beta chains from a single sample sequenced in a study of vaccination and CD4 T cells after COVID-19. At the Johns Hopkins FTIC core, DNA taken from cultured CD4+ T cells was sequenced by way of the Oncomine TCR Beta short-read assay. TCRdb independently ran MiXCR on the PCR reads; one entry per CDR3 protein. The data show approximately 16,000 distinct CDR3 sequences, with less than 30% seen just once and roughly 21% held by the top ten. Sample treatment: roughly 11-day PBMC culture with coronavirus spike peptide pools or control peptides (ViraFEST assay). Their antigen targets remain unknown. Input material: cultured CD4+ T cells from blood. The receptor set was obtained from a human donor with COVID-19.

The chain employs TRBV20-1 and TRBJ1-5, with D hard to call. The germline V gene has CDR1 DFQATT and CDR2 SNEGSKA (reference sequence). Trimming stripped 1 base from V and 5 bases from J, with 6 bases between. The CDR3 consists of 12 residues. The CDR3 reads CSARGRDQPQHF. In DNA, the CDR3 is TGCAGTGCTAGAGGGCGGGATCAGCCCCAGCATTTT.

In this sample, this clonotype turned up a few times. The rearrangement uses TRBV6-4 and TRBJ2-2; either TRBD1 or TRBD2 may fit D (5 bases each). There are 14 residues in the CDR3. Germline V lookup: CDR1 MRHNA, CDR2 SNTAGT. Trimming removed 3 bases at V and 6 bases at J, with 11 bases between. The CDR3 sequence is CASSELVGAGELFF. DNA of the CDR3: TGTGCCAGCAGTGAACTTGTGGGGGCCGGGGAGCTGTTTTTT.

The chain links TRBV27 to TRBJ2-7; no clear D gene. The CDR3 sequence is 11 residues long. The germline V gene encodes CDR1 MNHEY and CDR2 SMNVEV (reference sequence). V shed 4 bases and J shed 6 bases, with 7 bases lying between them. In nucleotides, the CDR3 is TGTGCCAGCAGTTCCCTGGGCGAGCAGTACTTC. Translating gives CASSSLGEQYF.

The chain couples TRBV7-2 to TRBJ1-2, with 10 bases matching TRBD1. This CDR3 is built from 14 residues. Germline CDR1 SGHTA, CDR2 FQGNSA. Trimming took 5 bases from V and 8 from J; bases not matched to a gene: 8. CDR3 DNA sequence: TGTGCCAGCAGCCTTGCAGGGACAGGGGTCGGCTACACCTTC. The encoded protein is CASSLAGTGVGYTF.

This clonotype appeared a single time. The chain links TRBV6-2 or TRBV6-3 to TRBJ2-2; TRBD2 matches at 14 bases. CDR3 length: 19 amino acids. Germline V CDR1 and CDR2: MNHEY, SVGEGT. J gave up 3 bases and V 4 bases, and 10 bases lay outside the gene matches. The DNA of the CDR3 is TGTGCCAGCAGTTTTAATTCGGGACTAGCGGGGGCCCACACCGGGGAGCTGTTTTTT. Its translation: CASSFNSGLAGAHTGELFF.

This clonotype was counted only a few times. V usage is TRBV18 and J usage is TRBJ1-2; D possibly corresponds to TRBD1 (5 bases). The CDR3 has 14 amino acids. The germline CDR1 and CDR2 sequences are KGHSH and LQKENI. V was shortened by 0 bases and J by 1 base, with 6 bases between the two germline ends. The CDR3 DNA sequence: TGTGCCAGCTCACCACCGACAGTTAACTATGGCTACACCTTC. Translating gives CASSPPTVNYGYTF.

The chain carries TRBV9 and TRBJ1-1; D remains unclear. Germline CDR1 reads SGDLS; CDR2 reads YYNGEE. Trimming took 0 bases from V and 0 from J, leaving 12 bases between them. CDR3 length: 16 residues. The CDR3 loop is CASSVGAATMNTEAFF. The CDR3 nucleotides are TGTGCCAGCAGCGTAGGGGCAGCTACCATGAACACTGAAGCTTTCTTT.

The gene calls are TRBV7-3 and TRBJ2-1; a weak D match, TRBD1 (6 bases). With 1 base removed from V and 2 bases from J, the gap between germline ends came to 15 bases. The CDR3 totals 17 residues. Germline-derived CDR1 and CDR2 are SGHTA and FQGTGA. The CDR3 protein is CASSLRAPRGTYNEQFF. The CDR3 nucleotides are TGTGCCAGCAGCTTAAGGGCCCCCAGGGGCACCTACAATGAGCAGTTCTTC.

This chain connects TRBV11-3 to TRBJ1-3; D remains ambiguous. The germline V gene encodes CDR1 SGHNT and CDR2 YENEEA. V was shortened by 4 bases and J by 0 bases, with 10 bases between the two germline ends. This CDR3 has 15 residues. CDR3 coding DNA: TGTGCCAGCAGCTCGAGCCTAAACTCTGGAAACACCATATATTTT. Residues: CASSSSLNSGNTIYF.

The chain links TRBV6-5 to TRBJ1-6; maybe TRBD1 (5 bases). Deletions cut 0 bases from V and 3 bases from J, with 15 bases between. Germline lookup yields CDR1 MNHEY and CDR2 SVGAGI. The CDR3 covers 18 residues. The CDR3 is CASSYSGSGRSYNSPLHF. Written as DNA, the CDR3 is TGTGCCAGCAGTTACTCAGGGTCAGGGAGAAGCTATAATTCACCCCTCCACTTT.

This clonotype came up a few times. This chain links TRBV20-1 with TRBJ1-5; D might be TRBD1 (5 bases). Germline CDR1 reads DFQATT; CDR2 reads SNEGSKA (reference sequence). CDR3 length: 13 residues. V was clipped by 1 base and J by 7 bases, with 11 bases between them. The CDR3 protein is CSARAQGGQPQHF. CDR3 nucleotide sequence: TGCAGTGCTAGAGCGCAGGGTGGACAGCCCCAGCATTTT.

This clonotype was observed a handful of times. The chain carries TRBV20-1 and TRBJ1-2; D may be TRBD1 (5 bases). The CDR3 totals 13 residues. Trimming took off 4 bases at V and 2 bases at J, with 11 bases between the two ends. Germline CDR1 and CDR2: DFQATT and SNEGSKA (reference sequence). In DNA form, the CDR3 reads TGCAGTGCTATCCCCGGGGCCAACTATGGCTACACCTTC. Translation gives CSAIPGANYGYTF.

This clonotype was seen a single time. The V call is TRBV6-1, the J call TRBJ2-1; 9 bases are a match to TRBD2. CDR1 and CDR2 from the germline V gene are MNHNS and SASEGT. Trimming cost V 2 bases and J 2 bases; bases outside gene matches: 4. The CDR3 is made up of 16 amino acids. CDR3 protein: CASSERASGAYNEQFF. In nucleotides, the CDR3 is TGTGCCAGCAGTGAAAGGGCTAGCGGGGCCTACAATGAGCAGTTCTTC.

The chain couples TRBV5-1 to TRBJ2-2, with D perhaps TRBD1 (6 bases). The germline V gene has CDR1 SGHRS and CDR2 YFSETQ. The CDR3 has 16 amino acids. The V end lost 0 bases, the J end lost 4 bases, and 13 bases lay between the germline ends. CDR3 loop: CASSLEGGSSTGELFF. CDR3 nucleotide sequence: TGCGCCAGCAGCTTGGAAGGGGGATCCAGCACCGGGGAGCTGTTTTTT.

The chain is built from TRBV28 and TRBJ2-6, with D possibly being TRBD1 (5 bases). This CDR3 is built from 16 residues. The germline V and J ends were trimmed by 4 bases and 1 base, with 11 bases remaining between them. CDR1 is MDHEN, CDR2 SYDVKM, per germline. Written as DNA, the CDR3 is TGTGCCAGCAGTTCGCCAGGGTCGTCTGGGGCCAACGTCCTGACTTTC. Protein: CASSSPGSSGANVLTF.

The gene calls are TRBV28 and TRBJ2-7; 7 bases are a match to TRBD1. Germline V gene lookup returns CDR1 MDHEN and CDR2 SYDVKM. CDR3 length: 12 amino acids. Losses at the gene ends were 6 bases for V and 6 bases for J; bases not matched to a gene: 5. CDR3 bases: TGTGCCAGCAGGCTGACAGGGTCCGAGCAGTACTTC. Its protein is CASRLTGSEQYF.

This chain uses TRBV6-5 with TRBJ2-7; D remains ambiguous. With 2 bases removed from V and 3 bases from J, the gap between germline ends came to 11 bases. The germline V gene has CDR1 MNHEY and CDR2 SVGAGI. This CDR3 spans 14 amino acids. The CDR3 nucleotides read TGTGCCAGCAGTTACAACCCAACACACTACGAGCAGTACTTC. The encoded protein is CASSYNPTHYEQYF.

This clonotype was observed a few times. The V gene is TRBV11-2, the J gene TRBJ1-2; D perhaps matches TRBD1 (5 bases). The germline CDR1 and CDR2 sequences are SGHAT and FQNNGV. Deletions cut 2 bases from V and 7 bases from J, with 14 bases between. The CDR3 has 14 amino acids. The CDR3 DNA reads TGTGCCAGCAGCTTAATACGGGGGTCGAGTGGCTACACCTTC. Translating it yields CASSLIRGSSGYTF. Variable domain in full (rest from reference TRBV11-2 and TRBJ1-2): EAGVAQSPRYKIIEKRQSVAFWCNPISGHATLYWYQQILGQGPKLLIQFQNNGVVDDSQLPKDRFSAERLKGVDSTLKIQPAKLEDSAVYLCASSLIRGSSGYTFGSGTRLTVV.

This clonotype was observed a handful of times. The chain has TRBV4-2 and TRBJ2-3, with 10 nucleotides matching TRBD2. Trimming cost V 2 bases and J 0 bases; bases outside gene matches: 11. Germline CDR1 and CDR2: LGHNA and YNFKEQ. This CDR3 spans 19 amino acids. The CDR3 region has the DNA TGTGCCAGCAGCCAACTAATCGGTAGCGGGGGGTTGAGCACAGATACGCAGTATTTT. Translated, it gives CASSQLIGSGGLSTDTQYF.

The V call is TRBV20-1, the J call TRBJ2-3, with D perhaps matching TRBD1 or TRBD2 (5 bases each). V lost 4 bases and J lost 2, with 13 bases in between. Germline V lookup: CDR1 DFQATT, CDR2 SNEGSKA (reference sequence). The CDR3 has 14 amino acids. CDR3 region: CSATGTENTDTQYF. CDR3 bases: TGCAGTGCTACCGGGACCGAAAACACAGATACGCAGTATTTT.

The chain is built from TRBV19 and TRBJ1-1; the D gene is possibly TRBD1 (5 bases). V was pared by 3 bases and J by 1 base, with 12 bases between. CDR1 is LNHDA, CDR2 SQIVND, per germline (reference sequence). The CDR3 has 15 amino acids. The CDR3 DNA sequence: TGTGCCAGTAGTATCGGGGCACAAAAGAACACTGAAGCTTTCTTT. This gives the protein CASSIGAQKNTEAFF.

Only a few counts were recorded for this clonotype. The chain combines TRBV6-4 with TRBJ2-3; perhaps TRBD1 as D (5 bases). The CDR3 totals 11 residues. V lost 6 bases to trimming and J lost 4 bases, with 5 bases between them. The germline V gene has CDR1 MRHNA and CDR2 SNTAGT. The CDR3 region is CASRGPDTQYF. CDR3 DNA sequence: TGTGCCAGCAGGGGGCCAGATACGCAGTATTTT.

This clonotype was detected a few times. V usage is TRBV28 and J usage is TRBJ1-6, with 11 bases lining up with TRBD1. V trimming: 6 bases; J trimming: 2 bases; junction bases outside the gene matches: 6. The CDR3 is 17 amino acids. Germline loops: CDR1 MDHEN, CDR2 SYDVKM. Here the CDR3 reads CASSPGQGGAYNSPLHF. In nucleotides, the CDR3 is TGTGCCAGCAGCCCGGGACAGGGGGGCGCCTATAATTCACCCCTCCACTTT.

The J gene is TRBJ1-1, the V gene TRBV7-9; the D gene is possibly TRBD1 (5 bases). V was trimmed by 8 bases and J by 1 base, leaving 17 bases between them. The germline V gene has CDR1 SEHNR and CDR2 FQNEAQ (reference sequence). The CDR3 is made up of 15 amino acids. The DNA for the CDR3 is TGTGCCAGCGCCGAACAGGAACTATGGAACACTGAAGCTTTCTTT. Residues: CASAEQELWNTEAFF.

The V call is TRBV6-5, the J call TRBJ2-1; D gene uncertain. From germline, CDR1 is MNHEY and CDR2 SVGAGI. This CDR3 is 14 amino acids long. V lost 4 bases and J lost 3, with 10 bases in between. The CDR3 DNA follows: TGTGCCAGCAGTTCGAGGAGAAGCTACAATGAGCAGTTCTTC. This sequence encodes CASSSRRSYNEQFF.

The chain recombines TRBV6-4 with TRBJ1-5; 7 bases map to TRBD1. This CDR3 is 16 amino acids long. The junction had 10 bases not matched to a gene; V was cut back by 8 bases and J by 0 bases. The germline V gene has CDR1 MRHNA and CDR2 SNTAGT. CDR3 residues: CASHRGQSLSNQPQHF. CDR3 bases: TGTGCCAGCCATAGGGGGCAGTCCCTTAGCAATCAGCCCCAGCATTTT.

The chain combines TRBV20-1 with TRBJ1-5, with D maybe TRBD1 (5 bases). Germline CDR1 DFQATT, CDR2 SNEGSKA (reference sequence). Trimming removed 3 bases at V and 6 bases at J, with 21 bases between. The CDR3 has 16 amino acids. For the CDR3, the DNA is TGCAGTGCTAGCTCCCCCCCCGCGACAGTCGGTCAGCCCCAGCATTTT. It codes for CSASSPPATVGQPQHF.

This chain joins TRBV7-2 and TRBJ2-1, with D perhaps matching TRBD2 (5 bases). Germline CDR1 is SGHTA and CDR2 is FQGNSA. Between the trimmed V and J ends, which lost 1 base and 16 bases, there was a span of 8 bases. The CDR3 has 10 residues. The CDR3 is CASSLGGLFF. DNA for the CDR3: TGTGCCAGCAGCTTAGGCGGACTTTTCTTC.